One sample yielded the 12 T cell receptor beta chains listed below, sequenced in a study of cytomegalovirus exposure and HLA in healthy donors (dated by TCRdb to 2016 to 2017). Library generation was performed with the immunoSEQ multiplex PCR assay. For the multiplex PCR, a mixture combining 60 forward primers for TCR Vbeta segments and 13 reverse primers for TCR Jbeta segments was used. What TCRdb holds here is the immuneACCESS table cut down to in-frame rearrangements. Part of the clones is not present; checked against another copy, under half of the missing clones reflect an unresolved V gene, and the others are unexplained. This sample's table carries tens of thousands of clones. The top ten clones comprise about 4.5% of the sample. The sequenced material came from PBMCs. Every receptor here comes from a woman aged 40 to 55 in good health and CMV-seropositive.

J is TRBJ2-7 and V is TRBV18; TRBD2 matches at 12 bases. V shed 1 base and J 0 bases; nucleotides not matched to a gene: 1. Germline CDR1 and CDR2: KGHSH and LQKENI. This CDR3 spans 16 amino acids. The CDR3 protein is CASSPRTSGDSYEQYF. The CDR3 nucleotides read TGTGCCAGCTCACCACGGACTAGCGGGGACTCCTACGAGCAGTACTTC.

As regards this clone: This CDR3 is also generated by other DNA sequences in the sample. This chain uses TRBV30 with TRBJ2-3, with 7 bases fitting TRBD2. V was clipped by 5 bases and J by 4 bases; unmatched bases: 15. The CDR3 sequence is 16 residues long. Germline V CDR1 and CDR2: GTSNPN, SVGIG (reference sequence). The CDR3 sequence is CAWHPASGGVADTQYF. CDR3 nucleotide sequence: TGTGCCTGGCATCCAGCTAGTGGGGGGGTAGCAGATACGCAGTATTTT.

V is TRBV28 and J is TRBJ2-7; D may be TRBD1 (6 bases). The CDR3 covers 15 residues. Germline lookup yields CDR1 MDHEN and CDR2 SYDVKM. V gave up 4 bases and J gave up 0 bases, with 13 bases separating them. CDR3 nucleotide sequence: TGTGCCAGCAGTTACAGGGCCTTGAGCTCCTACGAGCAGTACTTC. It encodes CASSYRALSSYEQYF.

The chain links TRBV7-2 to TRBJ2-3; D is unresolved. Germline lookup yields CDR1 SGHTA and CDR2 FQGNSA. The ends were cut back, 0 bases at V and 7 bases at J, with 8 bases in the middle. The CDR3 sequence is 13 residues long. CDR3 nucleotide sequence: TGTGCCAGCAGCTTAGCGTCGGTGAATACGCAGTATTTT. This sequence encodes CASSLASVNTQYF.

This chain joins TRBV5-6 and TRBJ2-2; possible D gene TRBD1, 5 bases. The V end lost 2 bases, the J end lost 6 bases, and 17 bases lay between the germline ends. The germline CDR1 and CDR2 sequences are SGHDT and YYEEEE. CDR3 size: 16 residues. CDR3 sequence reads: CASSFIPGFISGELFF. DNA of the CDR3: TGTGCCAGCAGCTTCATCCCAGGGTTTATCTCCGGGGAGCTGTTTTTT.

The genes are TRBV7-2 and TRBJ2-2; 9 bases align to TRBD1. Germline trimming cut 6 bases from V and 5 bases from J; bases unmatched to any gene: 7. This CDR3 is built from 15 residues. Germline assignment: CDR1 SGHTA and CDR2 FQGNSA. CDR3 residues: CASSLTGTGTGELFF. The CDR3 DNA reads TGTGCCAGCAGTTTGACCGGGACAGGGACCGGGGAGCTGTTTTTT. The variable domain in full, with the rest retrieved from reference TRBV7-2 and TRBJ2-2, is GAGVSQSPSNKVTEKGKDVELRCDPISGHTALYWYRQSLGQGLEFLIYFQGNSAPDKSGLPSDRFSAERTGGSVSTLTIQRTQQEDSAVYLCASSLTGTGTGELFFGEGSRLTVL.

The rearrangement uses TRBV4-1 and TRBJ2-7, with unresolved D. The V end lost 0 bases, the J end lost 4 bases, and 7 bases lay between the germline ends. CDR1 is MGHRA, CDR2 YSYEKL, per germline. CDR3 length: 13 residues. CDR3 nucleotide sequence: TGCGCCAGCAGCCAAGATGGGCCTTACGAGCAGTACTTC. Translating gives CASSQDGPYEQYF.

The chain carries TRBV5-1 and TRBJ2-1, with D perhaps matching TRBD1 (7 bases). Trimming shortened V by 4 bases and J by 3 bases, and 17 bases separated the two germline ends. Germline CDR1 and CDR2: SGHRS and YFSETQ. This CDR3 has 16 amino acids. CDR3 amino acids: CASSPGRDSVYNEQFF. CDR3 DNA: TGCGCCAGCAGCCCCGGGCGGGACAGTGTCTACAATGAGCAGTTCTTC.

This chain links TRBV10-3 with TRBJ2-1, with TRBD2 as a possible D gene (6 bases). CDR3 length: 12 amino acids. Trimming took 8 bases from V and 7 from J, leaving 12 bases between them. Germline values: CDR1 ENHRY, CDR2 SYGVKD. This CDR3 is CAISPGRNEQFF. CDR3 DNA sequence: TGTGCCATCTCTCCGGGGAGGAATGAGCAGTTCTTC.

The rearrangement links TRBV13 to TRBJ1-1; D remains unclear. Trimming cost V 3 bases and J 0 bases, with 5 bases left between them. This CDR3 contains 13 residues. CDR1 and CDR2 from the germline V gene are PRHDT and FYEKMQ (reference sequence). CDR3 protein: CASSLDLNTEAFF. The CDR3 coding sequence is TGTGCCAGCAGCTTGGACTTGAACACTGAAGCTTTCTTT.

The CDR3 region has the DNA TGCGCCAGCAGTGAGTCGCTTTGGACAGGGGGCGATTCACCCCTCCACTTT. Amino acid sequence: CASSESLWTGGDSPLHF. The chain uses TRBV10-1 and TRBJ1-6, with 11 bases that match TRBD1. The CDR3 runs 17 residues. The V gene's germline CDR1 is WNHNN and CDR2 SYGVQD (reference sequence). The trim removed 0 bases at V and 8 bases at J, leaving 6 bases unmatched.

The CDR3 DNA is TGTGCCAGCAGCTTGTATGCAGCGGCGAACACCGGGGAGCTGTTTTTT. Translation: CASSLYAAANTGELFF. This sequence joins TRBV5-6 and TRBJ2-2, with a weak D call TRBD2 (5 bases). The length of the CDR3 is 16 residues. Per the germline V gene, CDR1 is SGHDT and CDR2 is YYEEEE. The V and J ends lost 1 base and 0 bases respectively, with 10 bases between them.